This passage covers 10 T cell receptor beta chains from one sample sequenced in a study of metastatic and nonmetastatic thyroid tumors. Patients were all untreated before their thyroid surgery. MiXCR re-clonotyped the PCR reads for TCRdb. The sample consists of under 35,000 clones, 35% to 40% of them appearing once. Sequencing was done on a sample of tumor tissue. These receptor sequences come from a female donor with papillary thyroid cancer or a benign thyroid nodule (not recorded which). Some clones in this sample may be carry-over from other donors' samples.

This chain connects TRBV7-2 to TRBJ1-5, with 8 bases that match TRBD1. CDR1 is SGHTA, CDR2 FQGNSA, per germline. After removal of 0 bases from V and 11 bases from J, the junction contained 6 bases not matched to a gene. The CDR3 spans 14 residues. The CDR3 DNA reads as TGTGCCAGCAGCTTAGCGCGTCAGGGGGCTGCCCAGCATTTT. Translation: CASSLARQGAAQHF.

V gene TRBV9 combines with J gene TRBJ2-7; TRBD1 is a possible D gene (6 bases). The CDR3 runs to 14 residues. V was clipped by 4 bases and J by 6 bases, with 17 bases between them. CDR1 is SGDLS, CDR2 YYNGEE, per germline. CDR3 bases: TGTGCCAGCAGCTCAACAGGGATCAACGGCGAGCAGTACTTC. This codes for CASSSTGINGEQYF.

This chain joins TRBV20-1 and TRBJ2-7, with no clear D. Germline loops: CDR1 DFQATT, CDR2 SNEGSKA (reference sequence). Between the trimmed V and J ends, which lost 7 bases and 3 bases, there was a span of 22 bases. The CDR3 runs to 15 residues. The DNA for the CDR3 is TGCAGTGGACAAACCCTTGTCAGGAACCGCTACGAGCAGTACTTC. Its translation: CSGQTLVRNRYEQYF.

V gene TRBV6-5 combines with J gene TRBJ2-5, with D unresolved. Germline V gene data show CDR1 as MNHEY and CDR2 as SVGAGI. Trimming shortened V by 2 bases and J by 4 bases, and 8 bases separated the two germline ends. CDR3 length equals 13 residues. CDR3 protein: CASSYRAGETQYF. CDR3 nucleotide sequence: TGTGCCAGCAGTTACCGGGCAGGAGAGACCCAGTACTTC.

This clone was found many times. The chain couples TRBV27 to TRBJ1-2; TRBD1 might be the D (6 bases). The germline CDR1 and CDR2 sequences are MNHEY and SMNVEV (reference sequence). This CDR3 has 17 residues. Trimming removed 0 bases at V and 8 bases at J, with 22 bases between. Here the CDR3 DNA reads TGTGCCAGCAGTTTATCGGGGGCTGGGGCAGGGTATATAGGCTACACCTTC. It yields the protein CASSLSGAGAGYIGYTF.

This clone turned up a few times. V usage is TRBV2 and J usage is TRBJ2-7; 9 bases are shared with TRBD1. This CDR3 has 14 amino acids. The germline CDR1 and CDR2 sequences are SNHLY and FYNNEI. Trimming removed 6 bases from V and 5 bases from J; junction bases left unmatched: 8. CDR3 sequence reads: CASRGGTGKNEQYF. The CDR3 DNA sequence: TGTGCCAGCAGGGGGGGGACAGGGAAAAACGAGCAGTACTTC.

The chain has TRBV5-1 and TRBJ2-7, with 12 bases identical to TRBD2. In germline, CDR1 is SGHRS, CDR2 YFSETQ. With 6 bases clipped from V and 6 bases from J, the junction kept 7 bases outside the gene matches. There are 14 residues in the CDR3. The CDR3: CASTLAGGYVEQYF. The CDR3, as DNA: TGCGCCAGCACGCTAGCGGGGGGGTATGTCGAGCAGTACTTC.

The V gene is TRBV20-1, the J gene TRBJ1-1; 10 positions match TRBD1. CDR1 and CDR2 (germline): DFQATT, SNEGSKA (reference sequence). With V trimmed by 1 base and J by 6 bases, 8 bases remained unmatched. The CDR3 runs 15 residues. The CDR3 here is CSARVRTGGWAEAFF. The CDR3 DNA reads as TGCAGTGCTAGAGTCAGGACAGGGGGGTGGGCTGAAGCTTTCTTT.

This clone was counted a few times. The chain carries TRBV12-3 or TRBV12-4 and TRBJ2-7; 7 bases match TRBD1. Trimming removed 5 bases from V and 1 base from J; junction bases left unmatched: 11. The CDR3 sequence is 16 residues long. The CDR3 spells CASSGHGTRGSYEQYF. CDR3 DNA: TGTGCCAGCAGTGGCCACGGGACCAGGGGGTCCTACGAGCAGTACTTC.

This clone was counted between two and nine times. The V call is TRBV5-1, the J call TRBJ2-1; TRBD2 is a possible D gene (5 bases). Germline V gene sequence: CDR1 SGHRS, CDR2 YFSETQ. V was pared by 4 bases and J by 10 bases, with 12 bases between. The CDR3 runs to 12 residues. CDR3 coding DNA: TGCGCCAGCAGCGCGGGCCGGTGGGAGCAGTTCTTC. Translated: CASSAGRWEQFF.